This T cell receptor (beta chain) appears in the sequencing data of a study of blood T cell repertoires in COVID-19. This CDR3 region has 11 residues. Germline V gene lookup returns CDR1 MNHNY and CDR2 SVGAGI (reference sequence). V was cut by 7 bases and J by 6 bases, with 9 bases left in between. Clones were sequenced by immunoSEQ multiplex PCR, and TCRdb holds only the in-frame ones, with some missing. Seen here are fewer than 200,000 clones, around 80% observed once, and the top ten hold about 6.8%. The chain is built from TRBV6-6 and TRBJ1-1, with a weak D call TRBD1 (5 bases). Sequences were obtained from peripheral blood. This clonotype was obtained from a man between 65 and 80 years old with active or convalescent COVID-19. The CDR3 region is CASNRHSEAFF. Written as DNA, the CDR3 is TGTGCCAGCAACAGGCATTCTGAAGCTTTCTTT.